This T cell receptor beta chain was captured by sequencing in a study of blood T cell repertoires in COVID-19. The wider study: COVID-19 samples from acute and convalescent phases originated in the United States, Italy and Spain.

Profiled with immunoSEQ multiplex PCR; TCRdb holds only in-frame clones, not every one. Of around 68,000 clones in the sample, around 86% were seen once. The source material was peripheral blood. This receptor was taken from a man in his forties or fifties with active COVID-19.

This CDR3 reads CASSRGDSGANVLTF. CDR3 sequence (DNA): TGCGCCAGCAGCCGGGGAGACTCTGGGGCCAACGTCCTGACTTTC. This chain connects TRBV5-1 to TRBJ2-6, with D tentatively TRBD2 (5 bases). From germline, CDR1 is SGHRS and CDR2 YFSETQ. CDR3 length equals 15 residues. Trimming left V 4 bases short and J 0 bases short, with 8 bases between.